This T cell receptor beta chain was profiled in a study of CD8 T cells in ankylosing spondylitis. Findings and limits, study-wide: Prior work had noted some motif variants in reactive arthritis blood and synovial fluid. Reportedly, significant enrichment of disease-linked clones occurred in matched ankylosing spondylitis synovial fluid. Relatively scarce in peripheral blood, disease-linked clones were CD8+.

The CDR3 covers 13 residues. With 3 bases clipped from V and 7 bases from J, the junction kept 3 bases outside the gene matches. Germline V gene data show CDR1 as SGHRS and CDR2 as YFSETQ. TCRdb fed the 5' RACE reads into MiXCR, producing one record per CDR3 protein. The sample gives fewer than 130,000 distinct CDR3 sequences, about 25% of which show up once; roughly an eighth is in the top ten. As to this clonotype: Its antigen is unidentified.

This clonotype was sampled from a male donor with ankylosing spondylitis. Specimen: synovial fluid, either unsorted or a sorted T cell fraction (not recorded which). The chain has TRBV5-1 and TRBJ2-2, with 7 bases matching TRBD1. The CDR3 DNA reads TGCGCCAGCAGCTCTGGACAGGACGGGGAGCTGTTTTTT. Translating it yields CASSSGQDGELFF.